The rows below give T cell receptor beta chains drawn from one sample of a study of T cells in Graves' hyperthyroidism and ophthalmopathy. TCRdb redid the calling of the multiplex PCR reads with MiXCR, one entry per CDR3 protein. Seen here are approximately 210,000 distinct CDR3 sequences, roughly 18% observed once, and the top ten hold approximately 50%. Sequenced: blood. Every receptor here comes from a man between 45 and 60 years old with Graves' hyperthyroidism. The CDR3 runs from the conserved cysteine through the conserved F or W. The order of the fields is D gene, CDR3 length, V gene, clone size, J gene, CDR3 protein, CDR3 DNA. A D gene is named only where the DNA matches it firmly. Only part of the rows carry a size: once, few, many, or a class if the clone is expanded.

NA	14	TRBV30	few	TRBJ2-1	CAWSVGSSYNEQFF	TGTGCCTGGAGCGTGGGAAGCTCCTACAATGAGCAGTTCTTC
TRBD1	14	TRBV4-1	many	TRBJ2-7	CASSQGQGLYEQYF	TGTGCCAGCAGCCAGGGACAGGGGTTGTACGAGCAGTACTTC
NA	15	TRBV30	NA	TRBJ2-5	CAWSVRGGGAGTVYF	TGTGCCTGGAGTGTACGGGGAGGTGGGGCCGGGACAGTGTACTTC
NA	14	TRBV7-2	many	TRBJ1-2	CASSLWTGNYGYTF	TGTGCCAGCAGCCTTTGGACCGGCAACTATGGCTACACCTTC
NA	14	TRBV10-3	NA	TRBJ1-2	CAISPGDSIYGYTF	TGTGCCATCAGCCCGGGCGACAGTATCTATGGCTACACCTTC
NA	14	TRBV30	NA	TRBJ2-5	CAWSAPPVQETQYF	TGTGCCTGGAGTGCTCCCCCAGTCCAAGAGACCCAGTACTTC
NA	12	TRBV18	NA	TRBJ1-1	CASSPASIEAFF	TGTGCCAGCTCACCAGCCAGCATTGAAGCTTTCTTT
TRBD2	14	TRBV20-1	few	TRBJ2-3	CSAHPSGGTDTQYF	TGCAGTGCTCATCCTAGCGGAGGCACAGATACGCAGTATTTT
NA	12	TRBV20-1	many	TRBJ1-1	CSASPLGTEAFF	TGCAGTGCTAGCCCCTTGGGCACTGAAGCTTTCTTT
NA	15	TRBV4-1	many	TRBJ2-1	CASSQSRLAINEQFF	TGCGCCAGCAGCCAAAGTCGTCTAGCGATCAATGAGCAGTTCTTC
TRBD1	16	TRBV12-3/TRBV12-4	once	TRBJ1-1	CASSLRQGGENTEAFF	TGTGCCAGCAGTCTAAGACAGGGGGGGGAGAACACTGAAGCTTTCTTT
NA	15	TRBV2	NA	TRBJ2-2	CASSVRGGGTGELFF	TGTGCCAGCAGTGTTCGGGGAGGGGGCACCGGGGAGCTGTTTTTT
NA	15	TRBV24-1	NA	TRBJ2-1	CATSDPGRSYNEQFF	TGTGCCACCAGTGACCCGGGGCGTAGTTACAATGAGCAGTTCTTC
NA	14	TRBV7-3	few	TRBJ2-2	CASSPKVNTGELFF	TGTGCCAGCAGCCCAAAGGTCAACACCGGGGAGCTGTTTTTT
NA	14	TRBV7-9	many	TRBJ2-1	CASSSETSPDEQFF	TGTGCCAGCAGCTCGGAGACTAGTCCGGATGAGCAGTTCTTC
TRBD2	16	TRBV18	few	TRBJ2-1	CASSPSSGRNDNEQFF	TGTGCCAGCTCACCATCAAGCGGGAGGAACGACAATGAGCAGTTCTTC
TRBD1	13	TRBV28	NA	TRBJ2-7	CASTPGTAYEQYF	TGTGCCAGCACTCCTGGGACAGCCTACGAGCAGTACTTC
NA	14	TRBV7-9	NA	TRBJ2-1	CASIRTGSYNEQFF	TGTGCCAGCATTCGGACGGGCTCCTACAATGAGCAGTTCTTC
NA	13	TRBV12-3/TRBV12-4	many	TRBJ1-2	CASSLKTSYGYTF	TGTGCCAGCAGTTTAAAAACCTCTTATGGCTACACCTTC
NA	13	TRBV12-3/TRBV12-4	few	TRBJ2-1	CASSFPGSNEQFF	TGTGCCAGCAGTTTTCCAGGGAGCAATGAGCAGTTCTTC
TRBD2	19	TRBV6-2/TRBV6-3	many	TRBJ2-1	CASSFNIAGLAGAYNEQFF	TGTGCCAGCAGTTTCAACATAGCGGGACTAGCGGGAGCATACAATGAGCAGTTCTTC
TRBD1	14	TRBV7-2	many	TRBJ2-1	CASSLLQGLNEQFF	TGTGCCAGCAGCCTTTTACAGGGGTTGAATGAGCAGTTCTTC
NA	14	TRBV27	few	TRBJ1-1	CASSLSHGDTEAFF	TGTGCCAGCAGTTTATCCCACGGGGACACTGAAGCTTTCTTT
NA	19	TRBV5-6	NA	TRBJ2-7	CASSLYARGVTDQNYEQYF	TGTGCCAGCAGCTTGTACGCCCGTGGGGTTACAGACCAGAACTACGAGCAGTACTTC
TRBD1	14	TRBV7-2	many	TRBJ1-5	CASSHRQGNQPQHF	TGTGCCAGCAGCCACCGACAGGGAAATCAGCCCCAGCATTTT
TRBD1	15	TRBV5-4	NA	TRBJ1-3	CASSLDRGVGNTIYF	TGTGCCAGCAGCTTAGACAGGGGCGTTGGAAACACCATATATTTT
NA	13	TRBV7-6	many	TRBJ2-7	CASSAGIRDEQYF	TGTGCCAGCAGCGCCGGGATCCGGGACGAGCAGTACTTC
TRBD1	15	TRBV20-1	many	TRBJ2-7	CSAIDRGFSSYEQYF	TGCAGTGCTATCGACAGGGGTTTCAGCTCCTACGAGCAGTACTTC
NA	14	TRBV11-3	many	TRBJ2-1	CASSLRGSYNEQFF	TGTGCCAGCAGTTTACGAGGCTCCTACAATGAGCAGTTCTTC
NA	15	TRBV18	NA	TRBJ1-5	CASSPSGNSNQPQHF	TGTGCCAGCTCACCTTCAGGAAATAGCAATCAGCCCCAGCATTTT
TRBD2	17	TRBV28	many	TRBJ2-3	CASSSPGTSGSTDTQYF	TGTGCCAGCAGTTCCCCCGGGACTAGCGGGAGCACAGATACGCAGTATTTT
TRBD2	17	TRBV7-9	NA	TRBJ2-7	CASSPPSGRDGAYEQYF	TGTGCCAGCAGCCCACCTAGCGGGAGGGATGGTGCTTACGAGCAGTACTTC
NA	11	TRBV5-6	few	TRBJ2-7	CASSRVHEQYF	TGTGCCAGCAGCCGGGTCCACGAGCAGTACTTC
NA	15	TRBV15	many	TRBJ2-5	CATSGLGVGSETQYF	TGTGCCACCAGCGGATTGGGTGTGGGATCAGAGACCCAGTACTTC
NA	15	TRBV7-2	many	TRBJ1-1	CASSLGSGLGTEAFF	TGTGCCAGCAGCTTAGGATCAGGGCTGGGCACTGAAGCTTTCTTT
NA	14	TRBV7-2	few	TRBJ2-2	CASSLTESTGELFF	TGTGCCAGCAGCTTAACGGAGAGCACCGGGGAGCTGTTTTTT
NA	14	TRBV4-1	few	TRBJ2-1	CASSQAQNYNEQFF	TGCGCCAGCAGCCAAGCTCAAAACTACAATGAGCAGTTCTTC
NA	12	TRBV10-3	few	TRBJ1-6	CAISEPNSPLHF	TGTGCCATCAGTGAGCCAAATTCACCCCTCCACTTT